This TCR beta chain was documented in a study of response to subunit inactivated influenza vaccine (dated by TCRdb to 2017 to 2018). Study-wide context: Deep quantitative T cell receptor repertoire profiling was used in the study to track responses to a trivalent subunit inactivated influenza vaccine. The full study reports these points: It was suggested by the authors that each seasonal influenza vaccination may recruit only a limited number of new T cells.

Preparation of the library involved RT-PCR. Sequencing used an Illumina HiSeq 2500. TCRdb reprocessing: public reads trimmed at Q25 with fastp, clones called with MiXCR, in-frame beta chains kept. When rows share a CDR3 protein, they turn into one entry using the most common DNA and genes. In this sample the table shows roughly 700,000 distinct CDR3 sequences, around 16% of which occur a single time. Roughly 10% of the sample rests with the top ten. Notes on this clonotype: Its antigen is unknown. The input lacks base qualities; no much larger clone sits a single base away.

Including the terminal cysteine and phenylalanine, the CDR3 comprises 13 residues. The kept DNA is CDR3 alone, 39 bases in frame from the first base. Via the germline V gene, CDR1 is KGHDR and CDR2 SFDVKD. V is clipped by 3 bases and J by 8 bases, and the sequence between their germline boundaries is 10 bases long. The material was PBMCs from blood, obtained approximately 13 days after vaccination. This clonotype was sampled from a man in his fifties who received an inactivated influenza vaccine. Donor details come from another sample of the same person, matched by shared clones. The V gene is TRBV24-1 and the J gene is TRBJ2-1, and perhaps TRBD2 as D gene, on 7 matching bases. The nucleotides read TGTGCCACCAGTGATGGAGGGGGGGATGAGCAGTTCTTC. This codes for CATSDGGGDEQFF.